This T cell receptor beta chain was recovered during a study of technical replicates of blood from several donors. Assay used: immunoSEQ multiplex PCR; TCRdb lists only in-frame clones, some missing. The repertoire includes 13,000 or so clones, roughly 94% of them detected once, and approximately 8% sits in the top ten. Germline V gene sequence: CDR1 SNHLY, CDR2 FYNNEI. After removal of 5 bases from V and 11 bases from J, the junction contained 16 bases not matched to a gene. This CDR3 spans 15 amino acids. Sequencing used PBMCs. This TCR derives from a human donor in good health. The J gene is TRBJ2-3, the V gene TRBV2; 7 nucleotides line up with TRBD2. DNA of the CDR3: TGTGCCAGCAGTCCAACCGGACTAGTTAAGGTGGGGCAGTATTTT. Amino acids: CASSPTGLVKVGQYF.